The 21 T cell receptor beta chains below were found in one sample sequenced in a study of T cells after yellow fever vaccination. TCRdb re-derived calls from the 5' RACE reads in MiXCR, one entry per CDR3 protein. The sample carries around 400,000 distinct CDR3 sequences, 11% recorded once. Sequencing was performed on PBMCs, taken on the day of the first yellow fever vaccination. These receptors all stem from a man aged 18 to 30 who received the YFV17D yellow fever vaccine.

This clonotype occurred a few times. This rearrangement joins TRBV4-3 to TRBJ1-4; D unresolved. The V gene lost 0 bases and the J gene lost 0 bases, with 5 bases spanning the gap. CDR3 length equals 15 residues. The germline CDR1 and CDR2 sequences are LGHNA and YSLEER. The CDR3 coding sequence is TGCGCCAGCAGCCAAGATTACTCAACTAATGAAAAACTGTTTTTT. This translates into CASSQDYSTNEKLFF.

This clonotype was seen a handful of times. This chain joins TRBV4-1 and TRBJ1-1; TRBD1 is a possible D gene (5 bases). This CDR3 has 17 amino acids. V gave up 1 base and J gave up 3 bases, with 18 bases separating them. The V gene's germline CDR1 is MGHRA and CDR2 YSYEKL. The CDR3 DNA sequence: TGCGCCAGCAGCCAAGGCTCCTGGTTCAGGGAGTACACTGAAGCTTTCTTT. Its translation: CASSQGSWFREYTEAFF.

This chain joins TRBV20-1 and TRBJ2-7; D remains unclear. Trimming took off 6 bases at V and 1 base at J, with 16 bases between the two ends. The CDR3 loop spans 14 amino acids. The germline CDR1 and CDR2 sequences are DFQATT and SNEGSKA (reference sequence). CDR3 in DNA: TGCAGTGCAAAAAGCACGGACGGTTCCTACGAGCAGTACTTC. It is translated as CSAKSTDGSYEQYF.

The rearrangement links TRBV7-9 to TRBJ2-3; D not resolved. Between the trimmed V and J ends, which lost 1 base and 5 bases, there was a span of 10 bases. This CDR3 spans 14 amino acids. The germline V gene encodes CDR1 SEHNR and CDR2 FQNEAQ (reference sequence). CDR3 amino acids: CASSLDLDKDTQYF. CDR3 in DNA: TGTGCCAGCAGCTTAGACCTCGATAAAGATACGCAGTATTTT.

The sample holds a few counts of this clonotype. The chain employs TRBV7-3 and TRBJ2-3, with TRBD2 matching 7 bases. The CDR3 runs 15 residues. CDR1 is SGHTA and CDR2 is FQGTGA in the germline V gene. V gave up 5 bases and J gave up 1 base; unmatched junction bases: 6. The CDR3 nucleotides read TGTGCCAGCAGCCTACGGGGGGTGGGCACAGATACGCAGTATTTT. Translation: CASSLRGVGTDTQYF.

This clonotype showed up many times. The gene calls are TRBV18 and TRBJ1-1, with TRBD1 matching 8 bases. This CDR3 is built from 13 residues. Germline loops: CDR1 KGHSH, CDR2 LQKENI. J was trimmed by 6 bases and V by 6 bases; bases with no gene match: 6. CDR3 nucleotides: TGTGCCAGCTCGGGGACAGGTTGGGCTGAAGCTTTCTTT. Translated, it gives CASSGTGWAEAFF.

This clonotype turned up a few times. This chain uses TRBV28 with TRBJ1-6; maybe TRBD1 (5 bases). V was shortened by 5 bases and J by 14 bases, with 16 bases between the two germline ends. Germline CDR1 MDHEN, CDR2 SYDVKM. The CDR3 has 13 amino acids. This CDR3 is CASSTPQEGTLHF. The CDR3 coding sequence is TGTGCCAGCAGTACGCCACAGGAGGGGACCCTCCACTTT.

The V call is TRBV5-1, the J call TRBJ2-1, with TRBD1 matching over 9 bases. V gave up 0 bases and J gave up 8 bases; unmatched junction bases: 18. This CDR3 comprises 19 residues. Germline assignment: CDR1 SGHRS and CDR2 YFSETQ. In nucleotides, the CDR3 is TGCGCCAGCAGCTTGGACCGAGGATGGAGGGACAGGGATGGCTATGAGCAGTTCTTC. It codes for CASSLDRGWRDRDGYEQFF.

The CDR3 region has the DNA TGTGCCAGCAGTTCACGACTAGCGGGGCTTCAAGAGACCCAGTACTTC. The encoded protein is CASSSRLAGLQETQYF. The chain uses TRBV6-2 or TRBV6-3 and TRBJ2-5; TRBD2 aligns across 11 bases. The V segment lost 4 bases and the J segment 2 bases; nucleotides outside the gene matches: 6. The CDR3 totals 16 residues. Germline CDR1 is MNHEY and CDR2 is SVGEGT.

This clonotype was seen a handful of times. The chain couples TRBV19 to TRBJ2-1, with D perhaps TRBD2 (5 bases). Germline V gene sequence: CDR1 LNHDA, CDR2 SQIVND (reference sequence). V was pared by 4 bases and J by 9 bases, with 16 bases between. CDR3 length equals 14 residues. The CDR3, as DNA: TGTGCCAGTAGTAAGCGGAACAGAGGTTCTGAGCAGTTCTTC. This translates into CASSKRNRGSEQFF.

This clonotype came up many times. This chain joins TRBV2 and TRBJ1-4; D might be TRBD1 (6 bases). CDR1 and CDR2 (germline): SNHLY, FYNNEI. V shed 4 bases and J shed 6 bases, with 6 bases lying between them. The CDR3 is 12 amino acids. The CDR3 sequence is CASSGTDEKLFF. In DNA form, the CDR3 reads TGTGCCAGCAGTGGGACAGATGAAAAACTGTTTTTT.

The chain joins TRBV9 to TRBJ2-3; D is perhaps TRBD2 (5 bases). Trimming cost V 0 bases and J 4 bases, with 6 bases left between them. Per the germline V gene, CDR1 is SGDLS and CDR2 is YYNGEE. The CDR3 is 13 residues long. The CDR3 DNA follows: TGTGCCAGCAGCGTAGGGACTCCAGATACGCAGTATTTT. Translating it yields CASSVGTPDTQYF.

As DNA, the CDR3 is TGTGCCAGCAGCTCAGGCCCGGGACAGGGGTTTTGGGCGAACACCGGGGAGCTGTTTTTT. Translating gives CASSSGPGQGFWANTGELFF. The chain employs TRBV7-7 and TRBJ2-2, with 10 bases fitting TRBD1. The CDR3 loop spans 20 amino acids. The germline gives CDR1 SSHAT, CDR2 FNYEAQ (reference sequence). V was clipped by 4 bases and J by 0 bases; unmatched bases: 14.

The V and J genes are TRBV11-1 and TRBJ1-2, with 9 bases that match TRBD1. The CDR3 totals 16 residues. Trimming at V came to 5 bases and at J to 0 bases, leaving 7 bases not matched to a gene. Per the germline V gene, CDR1 is SGHAT and CDR2 is FQDESV (reference sequence). CDR3 region: CASSPGTGRPNYGYTF. DNA for the CDR3: TGTGCCAGCAGCCCCGGGACAGGGAGACCTAACTATGGCTACACCTTC. Looking up the rest from reference TRBV11-1 and TRBJ1-2 gives the full variable domain: EAEVAQSPRYKITEKSQAVAFWCDPISGHATLYWYRQILGQGPELLVQFQDESVVDDSQLPKDRFSAERLKGVDSTLKIQPAELGDSAMYLCASSPGTGRPNYGYTFGSGTRLTVV.

The chain couples TRBV7-2 to TRBJ2-5, with 7 bases that match TRBD1. The CDR3 is 13 residues long. V lost 5 bases, J lost 5 bases, and 5 bases stayed unmatched. The germline V gene has CDR1 SGHTA and CDR2 FQGNSA. The DNA for the CDR3 is TGTGCCAGCAGCAGGGACAGATGGGAGACCCAGTACTTC. It encodes CASSRDRWETQYF.

The DNA for the CDR3 is TGCGCCAGCAGCCAATATTGGGCCCCGAGCTCTGGGGCCAACGTCCTGACTTTC. Its translation is CASSQYWAPSSGANVLTF. The gene calls are TRBV4-1 and TRBJ2-6, with no clear D. The CDR3 extends over 18 amino acids. V was pared by 2 bases and J by 0 bases, with 14 bases between. Germline V lookup: CDR1 MGHRA, CDR2 YSYEKL.

This clonotype showed up just a few times. The gene calls are TRBV4-3 and TRBJ2-7; 8 bases line up with TRBD1. With 0 bases clipped from V and 4 bases from J, the junction kept 2 bases outside the gene matches. The CDR3 spans 14 residues. Germline CDR1 reads LGHNA; CDR2 reads YSLEER. The chain's CDR3 is CASSQDDRGYEQYF. The DNA for the CDR3 is TGCGCCAGCAGCCAAGACGACAGGGGTTACGAGCAGTACTTC.

This clonotype was counted many times. The V call is TRBV5-5, the J call TRBJ1-2; D unclear. The V gene's germline CDR1 is SGHKS and CDR2 YYEKEE (reference sequence). Trimming took off 0 bases at V and 7 bases at J, with 13 bases between the two ends. CDR3 size: 14 residues. This CDR3 is CASSLVAGIGGYTF. For the CDR3, the DNA is TGTGCCAGCAGCTTGGTAGCGGGGATAGGTGGCTACACCTTC.

This clonotype was recorded many times. The chain combines TRBV4-3 with TRBJ2-3; D gene unclear. The CDR3 contains 16 residues. Germline V CDR1 and CDR2: LGHNA, YSLEER. The germline V and J ends were trimmed by 0 bases and 0 bases, with 10 bases remaining between them. The CDR3 reads CASSQEARPSTDTQYF. The CDR3 bases are TGCGCCAGCAGCCAAGAGGCCCGGCCTAGCACAGATACGCAGTATTTT.

The V and J genes are TRBV10-3 and TRBJ2-2, with a weak D call TRBD2 (6 bases). Germline lookup yields CDR1 ENHRY and CDR2 SYGVKD. Deletions cut 8 bases from V and 0 bases from J, with 16 bases between. This CDR3 has 16 residues. CDR3 sequence: CAIGVADHANTGELFF. The DNA of the CDR3 is TGTGCCATCGGAGTAGCGGATCACGCGAACACCGGGGAGCTGTTTTTT.

V and J are TRBV4-1 and TRBJ2-7; possibly TRBD1 or TRBD2 for D (5 bases each). The CDR3 length is 15 residues. The V end lost 4 bases, the J end lost 3 bases, and 16 bases lay between the germline ends. CDR1 is MGHRA, CDR2 YSYEKL, per germline. CDR3 nucleotide sequence: TGCGCCAGCAGCCCGTCACGGGACGTAGGCTACGAGCAGTACTTC. It codes for CASSPSRDVGYEQYF.